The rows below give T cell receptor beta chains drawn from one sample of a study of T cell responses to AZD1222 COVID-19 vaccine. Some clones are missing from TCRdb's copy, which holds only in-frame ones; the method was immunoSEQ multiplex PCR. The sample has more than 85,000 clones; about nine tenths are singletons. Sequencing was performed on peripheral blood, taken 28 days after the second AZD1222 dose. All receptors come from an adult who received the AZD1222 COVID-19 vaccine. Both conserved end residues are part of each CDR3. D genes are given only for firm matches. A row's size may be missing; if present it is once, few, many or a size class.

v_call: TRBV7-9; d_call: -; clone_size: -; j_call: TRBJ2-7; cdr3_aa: CASSLHSDSGYEQYF; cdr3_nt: TGTGCCAGCAGCTTACATTCCGATAGCGGCTACGAGCAGTACTTC
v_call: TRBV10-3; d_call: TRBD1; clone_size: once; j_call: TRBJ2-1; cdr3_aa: CAGSSGTGRINEQFF; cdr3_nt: TGTGCCGGGTCCTCCGGGACAGGGCGTATCAATGAGCAGTTCTTC
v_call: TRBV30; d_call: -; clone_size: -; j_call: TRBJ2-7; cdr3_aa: CAWSVLFGGSYEQYF; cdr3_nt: TGTGCCTGGAGTGTATTGTTCGGGGGATCCTACGAGCAGTACTTC
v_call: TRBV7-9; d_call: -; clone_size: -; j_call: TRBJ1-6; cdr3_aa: CASSLATNSPLHF; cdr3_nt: TGTGCCAGCAGCTTAGCGACTAATTCACCCCTCCACTTT
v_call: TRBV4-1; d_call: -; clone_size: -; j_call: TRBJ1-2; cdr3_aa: CASSQESGNGYTF; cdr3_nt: TGCGCCAGCAGCCAAGAAAGCGGTAATGGCTACACCTTC
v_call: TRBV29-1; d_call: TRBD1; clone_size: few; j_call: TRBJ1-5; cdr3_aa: CSTRQGLDQPQHF; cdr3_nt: TGCAGCACTCGACAGGGACTCGATCAGCCCCAGCATTTT
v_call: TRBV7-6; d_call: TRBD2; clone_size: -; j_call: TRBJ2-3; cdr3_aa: CASSSQRDSTDTQYF; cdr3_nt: TGTGCCAGCAGCTCCCAGCGGGATAGCACAGATACGCAGTATTTT
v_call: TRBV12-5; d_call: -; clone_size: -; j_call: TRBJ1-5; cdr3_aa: CASAWGNSNQPQHF; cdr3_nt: TGTGCTAGTGCCTGGGGGAATAGCAATCAGCCCCAGCATTTT
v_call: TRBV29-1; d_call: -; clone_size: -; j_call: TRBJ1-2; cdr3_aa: CSVGSPNGYTF; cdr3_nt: TGCAGCGTTGGGTCCCCCAACGGCTACACCTTC
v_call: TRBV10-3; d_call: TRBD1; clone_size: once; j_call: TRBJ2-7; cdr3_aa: CAISDPGQDFYEQYF; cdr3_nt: TGTGCCATCAGTGATCCGGGACAGGACTTTTACGAGCAGTACTTC
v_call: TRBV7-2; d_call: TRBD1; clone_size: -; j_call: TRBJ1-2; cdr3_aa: CASSLRIGTGDGKYGYTF; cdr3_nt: TGTGCCAGCAGCTTAAGGATTGGGACAGGGGACGGGAAGTATGGCTACACCTTC
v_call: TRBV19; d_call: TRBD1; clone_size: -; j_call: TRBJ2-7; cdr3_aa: CASSIQSGTGGEQYF; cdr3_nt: TGTGCCAGTAGTATACAATCCGGGACAGGAGGCGAGCAGTACTTC
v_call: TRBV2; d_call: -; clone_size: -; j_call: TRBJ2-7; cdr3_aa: CASRGEWEQYF; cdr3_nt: TGTGCCAGCAGGGGGGAGTGGGAGCAGTACTTC
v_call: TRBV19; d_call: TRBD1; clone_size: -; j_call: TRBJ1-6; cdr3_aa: CASSIDRTGKLHF; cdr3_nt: TGTGCCAGTAGTATAGATCGGACAGGTAAACTCCACTTT
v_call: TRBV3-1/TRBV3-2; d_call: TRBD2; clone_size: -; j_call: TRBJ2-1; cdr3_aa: CASSLIFPLAGTYNEQFF; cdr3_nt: TGTGCCAGCAGCCTGATATTTCCCTTAGCGGGGACCTACAATGAGCAGTTCTTC
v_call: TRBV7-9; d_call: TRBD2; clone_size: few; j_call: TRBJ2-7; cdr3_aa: CASSSRGSSSGDPYEQYF; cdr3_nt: TGTGCCAGCAGCTCCAGGGGTAGTAGTAGCGGGGATCCCTACGAGCAGTACTTC
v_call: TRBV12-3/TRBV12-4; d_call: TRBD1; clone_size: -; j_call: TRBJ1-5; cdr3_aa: CASRTGEQPQHF; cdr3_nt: TGTGCCAGCAGGACAGGGGAACAGCCCCAGCATTTT
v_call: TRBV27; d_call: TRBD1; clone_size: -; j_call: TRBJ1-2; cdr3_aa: CASSPGQGAMGHGYTF; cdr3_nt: TGTGCCAGCAGTCCGGGACAGGGCGCAATGGGTCATGGCTACACCTTC
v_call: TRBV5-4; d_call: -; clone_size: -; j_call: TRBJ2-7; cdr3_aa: CASSLRFAGLTYEQYF; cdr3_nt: TGTGCCAGCAGCTTGAGGTTCGCAGGCTTGACCTACGAGCAGTACTTC
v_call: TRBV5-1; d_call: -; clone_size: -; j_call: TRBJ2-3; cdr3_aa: CASSLLGSCPFVGTQYF; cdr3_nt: TGCGCCAGCAGCTTGTTGGGTAGTTGTCCCTTCGTGGGTACGCAGTATTTT
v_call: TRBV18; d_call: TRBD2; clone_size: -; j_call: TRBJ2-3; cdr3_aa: CASSPLRTLAGVSTDTQYF; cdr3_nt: TGTGCCAGCTCACCACTCAGAACACTAGCGGGAGTTTCTACAGATACGCAGTATTTT
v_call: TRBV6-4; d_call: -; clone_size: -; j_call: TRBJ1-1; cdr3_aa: CASSASLTGGITEAFF; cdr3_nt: TGTGCCAGCAGTGCCTCGTTGACAGGAGGGATCACTGAAGCTTTCTTT
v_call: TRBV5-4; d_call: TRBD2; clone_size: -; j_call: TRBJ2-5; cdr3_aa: CASSLEGLAGDRTQYF; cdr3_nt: TGTGCCAGCAGCTTGGAGGGACTAGCGGGAGACCGGACCCAGTACTTC